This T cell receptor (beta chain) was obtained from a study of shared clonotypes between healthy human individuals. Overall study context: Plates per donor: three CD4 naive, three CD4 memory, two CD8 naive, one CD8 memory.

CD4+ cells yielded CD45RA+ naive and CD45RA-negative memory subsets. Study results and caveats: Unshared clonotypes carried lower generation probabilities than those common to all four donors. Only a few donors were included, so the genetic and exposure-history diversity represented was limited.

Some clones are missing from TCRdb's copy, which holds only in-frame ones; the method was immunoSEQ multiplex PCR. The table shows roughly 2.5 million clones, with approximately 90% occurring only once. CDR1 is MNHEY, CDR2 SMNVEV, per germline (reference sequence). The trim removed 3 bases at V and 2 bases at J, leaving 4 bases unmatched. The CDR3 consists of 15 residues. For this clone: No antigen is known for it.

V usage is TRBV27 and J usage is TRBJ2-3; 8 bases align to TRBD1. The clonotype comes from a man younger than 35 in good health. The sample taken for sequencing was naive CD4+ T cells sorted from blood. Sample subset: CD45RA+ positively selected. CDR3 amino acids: CASSLRQGITDTQYF. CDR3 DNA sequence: TGTGCCAGCAGTTTGAGACAGGGGATCACAGATACGCAGTATTTT.